This T cell receptor (beta chain) was obtained from a study of shared clonotypes between healthy human individuals (dated by TCRdb to the early 2020s). In terms of the full investigation: The cohort included three men and two women between 18 and 49 years of age. Per donor, three plates each were used for CD4 naive and CD4 memory, two for CD8 naive, and one for CD8 memory. Blood TCR repertoires of several healthy adults were deeply sequenced to estimate repertoire size and the extent of clonotype sharing between individuals. Different laboratories and diverse techniques were used to prepare libraries and sequence TCR repertoires, to increase sequencing depth and limit assay-specific biases. Between about 0.9 and 10 billion PBMCs per donor were obtained by leukapheresis.

Healthy HIV-negative adults with no recently reported acute infections or vaccinations were included as donors. Every donor was a Caucasian adult residing in Nashville, Tennessee, USA. Magnetic negative selection was used to enrich CD4+ T cells, after which naive cells were positively selected on CD45RA and the negative fraction became the memory subset. Blood was collected by leukapheresis, and PBMCs were isolated by Ficoll-Histopaque density gradient centrifugation and then cryopreserved in liquid nitrogen vapor phase. Analytical flow cytometry was used to check the purity and quantity of each magnetically sorted T cell population. Genomic DNA was isolated from every sorted fraction and measured by UV absorbance on a Nanodrop 2000c. The investigation overall reported the following: Only blood was sampled, and tissue TCR repertoires likely differ from those in blood. When a handful of donors were compared, the shared fraction of clonotypes was about 5% for naive CD4, 3.5% to 4% for naive CD8, about 2.5% for memory CD4, and around 0.37% for memory CD8. Higher generation probabilities were observed for clonotypes shared by all four sorted-subset donors than for non-shared clonotypes. Naive subsets generally had larger estimated clonotype richness than memory subsets did. Rarefaction of sorted-subset datasets indicated incomplete sequencing despite the large sequencing depth. Because the study included a small number of donors, the genetic and exposure-history diversity represented was limited. Pairwise subsampling indicated that sequencing depth was expected to affect the degree of clonotype sharing among donors.

About this clone: There is no known antigen for this receptor. Per-base qualities were not stored, and no clone one base away is much larger.

The junction shows trimming of 0 bases on V and 8 bases on J, plus 5 bases between the germline ends. Spanning cysteine to phenylalanine, the CDR3 consists of 12 amino acids. Just the 36-base CDR3 DNA is kept, in frame starting at base 1. Per the germline V gene (reference sequence), LNHNV is the CDR1 and YYDKDF is the CDR2. Using the deep immunoSEQ assay, multiplex PCR amplified TCR CDR3 regions from genomic DNA. For each cell subset, the extracted genomic DNA was distributed evenly across all wells of several immunoSEQ 96-well plates, and each plate served as one replicate. For sorted subsets, each replicate PCR was loaded with roughly 0.2 ug genomic DNA, equivalent to roughly 30,000 T cell genomes. The purified libraries were quantified using a Qubit 3.0 fluorometer, sized with a Bioanalyzer 2100, and then quantified again using the KAPA Library Quantification kit. Every immunoSEQ 96-well plate was sequenced on a separate single-read 150-cycle Illumina NextSeq 550 flow cell. The authors' pipeline ran thus. Because only junctional sequences without quality scores were contained in the immunoSEQ output, filtering matching that applied to full-length reads could not be performed. Sequences were annotated with PyIR, a Python wrapper for IgBLAST v1.9, using IMGT germline references to assign V/J genes and CDR3. Reads with weak V/J assignments (E-value above 1e-6), missing CDR3, stop codons, out-of-frame junctions, or ambiguous translated residues were removed. A V3J clonotype was defined by an identical inferred V gene, J gene, and CDR3 amino acid sequence. The percentage overlap between two repertoires was calculated by dividing the number of shared unique clonotypes by the size of the smaller repertoire. Repertoire richness was assessed with RTK rarefaction, the Chao1 estimator, and Recon v2.1 estimates of unobserved clonotypes. OLGA was used to compute generation probabilities for all TCRbeta clonotypes that the gDNA method yielded from a handful of donors. TCRdb provides this immuneACCESS table in a form limited to in-frame rearrangements. Some clones are lacking; in checked studies, under half of them reflect an unresolved V gene, and why the rest are absent is not known. From that table come the V and J calls and clone size; the DNA was used to work out D and trimming. For this sample the table gives hundreds of thousands of clones, of which about 74% were detected only once. The top ten clones comprise over 1.5% of the sample.

Here the chain combines TRBV15 and TRBJ1-5, with no confidently assigned D gene. The specimen sequenced was memory CD4+ T cells sorted from blood. The cell subset or site label corresponds to: CD45RA-negative fraction. This clonotype originated in a woman aged 30 to 39 in good health. The CDR3 protein sequence reads: CATSRDSEPQHF. The nucleotide sequence is given as TGTGCCACCAGCAGAGACAGTGAGCCCCAGCATTTT.